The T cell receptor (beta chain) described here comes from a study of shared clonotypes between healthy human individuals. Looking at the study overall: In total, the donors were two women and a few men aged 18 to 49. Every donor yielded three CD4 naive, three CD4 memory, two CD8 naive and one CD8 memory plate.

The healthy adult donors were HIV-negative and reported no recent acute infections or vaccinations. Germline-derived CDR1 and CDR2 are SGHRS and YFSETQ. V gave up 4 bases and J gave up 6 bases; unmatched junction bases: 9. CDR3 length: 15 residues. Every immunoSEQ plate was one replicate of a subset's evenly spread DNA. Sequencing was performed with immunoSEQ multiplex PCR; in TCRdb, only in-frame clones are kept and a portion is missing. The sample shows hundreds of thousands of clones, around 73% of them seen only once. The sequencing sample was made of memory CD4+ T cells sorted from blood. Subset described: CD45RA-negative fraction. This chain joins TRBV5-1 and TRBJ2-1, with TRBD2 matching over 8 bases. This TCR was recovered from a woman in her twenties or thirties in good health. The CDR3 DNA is TGCGCCAGCAGCCTAGGGTCGGGAGGGGTCAATGAGCAGTTCTTC. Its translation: CASSLGSGGVNEQFF.